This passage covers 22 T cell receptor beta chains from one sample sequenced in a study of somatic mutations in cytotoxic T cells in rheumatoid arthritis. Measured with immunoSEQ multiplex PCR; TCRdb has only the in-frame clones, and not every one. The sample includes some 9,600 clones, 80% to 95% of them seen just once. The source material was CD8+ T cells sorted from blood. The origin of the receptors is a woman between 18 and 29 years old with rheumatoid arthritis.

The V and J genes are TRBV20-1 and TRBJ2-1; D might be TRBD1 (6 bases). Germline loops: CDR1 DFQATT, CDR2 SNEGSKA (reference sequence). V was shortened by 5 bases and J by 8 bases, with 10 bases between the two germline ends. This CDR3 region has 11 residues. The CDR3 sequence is CSAPRGHEQFF. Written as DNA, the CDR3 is TGCAGTGCTCCCAGGGGACATGAGCAGTTCTTC.

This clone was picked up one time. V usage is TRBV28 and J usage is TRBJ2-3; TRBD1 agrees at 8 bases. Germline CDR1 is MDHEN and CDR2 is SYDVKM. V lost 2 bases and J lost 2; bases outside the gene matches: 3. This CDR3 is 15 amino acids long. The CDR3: CASSLRQGITDTQYF. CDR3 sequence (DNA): TGTGCCAGCAGTTTAAGACAGGGGATCACAGATACGCAGTATTTT.

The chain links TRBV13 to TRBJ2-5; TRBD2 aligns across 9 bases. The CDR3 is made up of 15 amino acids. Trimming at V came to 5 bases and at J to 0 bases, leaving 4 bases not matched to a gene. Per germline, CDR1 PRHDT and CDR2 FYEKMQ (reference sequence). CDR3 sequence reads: CASSAGGGYQETQYF. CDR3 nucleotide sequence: TGTGCCAGCAGCGCGGGAGGGGGCTACCAAGAGACCCAGTACTTC. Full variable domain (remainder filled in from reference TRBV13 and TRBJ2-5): AAGVIQSPRHLIKEKRETATLKCYPIPRHDTVYWYQQGPGQDPQFLISFYEKMQSDKGSIPDRFSAQQFSDYHSELNMSSLELGDSALYFCASSAGGGYQETQYFGPGTRLLVL.

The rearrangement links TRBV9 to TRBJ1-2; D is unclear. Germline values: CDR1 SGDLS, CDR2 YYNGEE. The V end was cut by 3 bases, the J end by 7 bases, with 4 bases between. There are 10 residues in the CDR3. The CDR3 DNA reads TGTGCCAGCAGCGGCGGTGGCTACACCTTC. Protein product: CASSGGGYTF.

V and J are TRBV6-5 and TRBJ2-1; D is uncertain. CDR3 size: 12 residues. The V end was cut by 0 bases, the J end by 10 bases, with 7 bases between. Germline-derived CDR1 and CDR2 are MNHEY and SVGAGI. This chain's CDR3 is CASSYSPEEQFF. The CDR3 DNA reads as TGTGCCAGCAGTTACTCACCAGAAGAGCAGTTCTTC.

The chain's CDR3 is CASSQGGLVEKLFF. As DNA, the CDR3 is TGTGCCAGCAGCCAAGGGGGCTTGGTTGAAAAACTGTTTTTT. The chain employs TRBV9 and TRBJ1-4; 7 nucleotides align to TRBD1. After removal of 4 bases from V and 7 bases from J, the junction contained 7 bases not matched to a gene. Looked up from germline, CDR1 is SGDLS and CDR2 is YYNGEE. The CDR3 spans 14 residues.

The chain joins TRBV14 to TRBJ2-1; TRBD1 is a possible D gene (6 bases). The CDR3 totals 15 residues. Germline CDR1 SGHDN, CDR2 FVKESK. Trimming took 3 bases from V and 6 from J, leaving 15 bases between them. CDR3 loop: CASSHPQGSGNEQFF. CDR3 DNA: TGTGCCAGCAGCCACCCACAGGGAAGTGGCAATGAGCAGTTCTTC.

Here the CDR3 DNA reads TGTGCCAGCAGTGAACAAGCGGCGAACACTGAAGCTTTCTTT. It is translated as CASSEQAANTEAFF. The rearrangement links TRBV6-1 to TRBJ1-1; D is unresolved. The CDR3 is 14 amino acids. From germline, CDR1 is MNHNS and CDR2 SASEGT. V was clipped by 2 bases and J by 1 base, with 8 bases between them.

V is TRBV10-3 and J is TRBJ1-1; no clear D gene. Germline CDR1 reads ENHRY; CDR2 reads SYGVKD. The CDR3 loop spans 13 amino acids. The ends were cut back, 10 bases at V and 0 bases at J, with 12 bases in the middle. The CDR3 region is CASISGMNTEAFF. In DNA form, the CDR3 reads TGTGCCAGCATATCGGGGATGAACACTGAAGCTTTCTTT.

CDR3 in DNA: TGTGCCAGTAGTGCCCCCTTCACAGGGTTTACCGGGGAGCTGTTTTTT. It encodes CASSAPFTGFTGELFF. The chain combines TRBV19 with TRBJ2-2; tentative D call: TRBD1 (6 bases). Germline assignment: CDR1 LNHDA and CDR2 SQIVND (reference sequence). The CDR3 has 16 amino acids. V lost 5 bases and J 5 bases, leaving 18 bases between the germline ends.

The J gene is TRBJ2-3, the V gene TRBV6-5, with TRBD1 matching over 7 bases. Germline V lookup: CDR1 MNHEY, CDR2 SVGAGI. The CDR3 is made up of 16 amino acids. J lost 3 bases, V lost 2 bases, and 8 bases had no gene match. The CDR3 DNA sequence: TGTGCCAGCAGTTACCGCACAGGGGAGAGTACAGATACGCAGTATTTT. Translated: CASSYRTGESTDTQYF.

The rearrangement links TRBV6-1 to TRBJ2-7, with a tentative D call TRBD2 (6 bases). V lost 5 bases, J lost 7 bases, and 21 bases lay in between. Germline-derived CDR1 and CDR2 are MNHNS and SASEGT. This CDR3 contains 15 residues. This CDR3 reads CASSTWDRDSGEQYF. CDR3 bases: TGTGCCAGCAGTACGTGGGACCGGGACTCCGGAGAGCAGTACTTC.

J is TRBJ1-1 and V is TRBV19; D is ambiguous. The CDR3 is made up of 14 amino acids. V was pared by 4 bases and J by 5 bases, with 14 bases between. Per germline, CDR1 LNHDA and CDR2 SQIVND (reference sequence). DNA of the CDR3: TGTGCCAGTAGTAACCGAGGAGGTGGAACTGAAGCTTTCTTT. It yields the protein CASSNRGGGTEAFF.

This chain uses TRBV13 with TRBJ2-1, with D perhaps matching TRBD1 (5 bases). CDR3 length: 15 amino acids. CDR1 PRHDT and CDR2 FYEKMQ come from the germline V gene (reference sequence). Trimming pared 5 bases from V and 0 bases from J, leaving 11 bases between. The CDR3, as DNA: TGTGCCAGCAGCCCGGACATGAGCTCCTACAATGAGCAGTTCTTC. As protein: CASSPDMSSYNEQFF.

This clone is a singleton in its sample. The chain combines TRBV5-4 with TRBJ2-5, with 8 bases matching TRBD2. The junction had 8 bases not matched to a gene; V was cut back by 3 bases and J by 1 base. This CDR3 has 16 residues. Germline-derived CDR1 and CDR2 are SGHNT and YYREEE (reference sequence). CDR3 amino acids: CASSSLAGGGQETQYF. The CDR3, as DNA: TGTGCCAGCAGCTCCTTGGCGGGAGGAGGCCAAGAGACCCAGTACTTC.

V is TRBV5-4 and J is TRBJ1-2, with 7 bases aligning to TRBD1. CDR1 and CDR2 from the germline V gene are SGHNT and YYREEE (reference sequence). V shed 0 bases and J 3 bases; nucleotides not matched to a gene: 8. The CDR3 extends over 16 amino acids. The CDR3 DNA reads TGTGCCAGCAGCTTGGACAGGGGCTTCCTTTACTATGGCTACACCTTC. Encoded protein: CASSLDRGFLYYGYTF.

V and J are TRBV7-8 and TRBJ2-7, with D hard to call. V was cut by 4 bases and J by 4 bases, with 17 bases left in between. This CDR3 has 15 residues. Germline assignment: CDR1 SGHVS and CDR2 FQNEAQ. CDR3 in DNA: TGTGCCAGCAGCTCCATAGGTGGGCTCATATACGAGCAGTACTTC. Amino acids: CASSSIGGLIYEQYF.

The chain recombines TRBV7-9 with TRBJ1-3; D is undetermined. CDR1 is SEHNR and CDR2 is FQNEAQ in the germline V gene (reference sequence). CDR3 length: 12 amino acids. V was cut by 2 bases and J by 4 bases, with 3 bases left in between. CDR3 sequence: CASSLLGNTIYF. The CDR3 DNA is TGTGCCAGCAGCTTACTCGGAAACACCATATATTTT.

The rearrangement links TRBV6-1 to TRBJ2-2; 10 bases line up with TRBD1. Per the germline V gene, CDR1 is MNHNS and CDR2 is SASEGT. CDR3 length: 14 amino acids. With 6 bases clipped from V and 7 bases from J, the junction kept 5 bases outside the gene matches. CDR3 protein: CASSRDRGGGELFF. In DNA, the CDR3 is TGTGCCAGCAGCCGGGACAGGGGTGGCGGGGAGCTGTTTTTT.

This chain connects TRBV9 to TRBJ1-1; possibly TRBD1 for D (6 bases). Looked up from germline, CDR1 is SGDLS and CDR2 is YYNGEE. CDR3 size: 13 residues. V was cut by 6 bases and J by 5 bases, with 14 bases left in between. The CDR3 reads CASNRDKGTEAFF. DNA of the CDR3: TGTGCCAGCAACAGGGATAAGGGGACTGAAGCTTTCTTT.

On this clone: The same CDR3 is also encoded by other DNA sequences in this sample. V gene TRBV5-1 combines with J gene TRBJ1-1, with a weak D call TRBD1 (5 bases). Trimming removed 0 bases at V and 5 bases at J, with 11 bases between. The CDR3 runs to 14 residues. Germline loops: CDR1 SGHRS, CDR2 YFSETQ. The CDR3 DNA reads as TGCGCCAGCAGCTTGGCCGGGGGGTATACTGAAGCTTTCTTT. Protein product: CASSLAGGYTEAFF.

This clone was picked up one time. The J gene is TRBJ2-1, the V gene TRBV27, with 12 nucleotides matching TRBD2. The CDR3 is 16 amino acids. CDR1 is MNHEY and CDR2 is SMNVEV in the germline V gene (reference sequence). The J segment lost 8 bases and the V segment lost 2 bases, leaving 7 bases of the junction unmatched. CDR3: CASSLTPTSGSYEQFF. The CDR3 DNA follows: TGTGCCAGCAGTTTAACCCCGACTAGCGGGAGTTATGAGCAGTTCTTC.